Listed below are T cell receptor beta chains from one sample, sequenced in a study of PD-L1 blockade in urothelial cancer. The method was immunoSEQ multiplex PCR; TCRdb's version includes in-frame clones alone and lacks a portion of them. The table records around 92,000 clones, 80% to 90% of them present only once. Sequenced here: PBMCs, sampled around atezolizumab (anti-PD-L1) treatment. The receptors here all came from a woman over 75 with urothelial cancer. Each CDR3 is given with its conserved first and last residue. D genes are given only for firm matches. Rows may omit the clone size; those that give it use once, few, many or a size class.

cdr3_nt: TGTGCCAGCAGCTCCCGACAGGGTGGCAATCAGCCCCAGCATTTT
cdr3_aa: CASSSRQGGNQPQHF
clone_size: .
v_call: TRBV13
d_call: TRBD1
j_call: TRBJ1-5

cdr3_nt: TGTGCCTGGAGTGTAAAGCTGGACAAGCAGTACTTC
cdr3_aa: CAWSVKLDKQYF
clone_size: few
v_call: TRBV30
d_call: .
j_call: TRBJ2-7

cdr3_nt: TGTGCCAGCAGTTACTCGGGAGGAGCGGGAAACACCATATATTTT
cdr3_aa: CASSYSGGAGNTIYF
clone_size: .
v_call: TRBV6-5
d_call: .
j_call: TRBJ1-3

cdr3_nt: TGTGCCAGTAGCTTATTCCGGGACAGCGAGCAGTACTTC
cdr3_aa: CASSLFRDSEQYF
clone_size: once
v_call: TRBV19
d_call: TRBD1
j_call: TRBJ2-7

cdr3_nt: TGCGCCAGCAGCCAAGGGGGACACTTGAACACTGAAGCTTTCTTT
cdr3_aa: CASSQGGHLNTEAFF
clone_size: .
v_call: TRBV4-1
d_call: .
j_call: TRBJ1-1

cdr3_nt: TGTGCCAGCAGTTTGGACAGGGGCTATGGCTACACCTTC
cdr3_aa: CASSLDRGYGYTF
clone_size: .
v_call: TRBV6-5
d_call: TRBD1
j_call: TRBJ1-2

cdr3_nt: TGTGCCAGCAGCCAAGTCCTCAGGGGGAAACCCTCTGGAAACACCATATATTTT
cdr3_aa: CASSQVLRGKPSGNTIYF
clone_size: .
v_call: TRBV14
d_call: TRBD1
j_call: TRBJ1-3

cdr3_nt: TGTGCCAGCAGTTCTGGGACAGGGCGCAATGAGCAGTTCTTC
cdr3_aa: CASSSGTGRNEQFF
clone_size: .
v_call: TRBV28
d_call: TRBD1
j_call: TRBJ2-1

cdr3_nt: TGTGCCAGCGCAGTCGTCACGGGGGAAAAACTGTTTTTT
cdr3_aa: CASAVVTGEKLFF
clone_size: .
v_call: TRBV19
d_call: .
j_call: TRBJ1-4

cdr3_nt: TGTGCCAGCAGCCGGGGACTAGCGGGAGACACAGATACGCAGTATTTT
cdr3_aa: CASSRGLAGDTDTQYF
clone_size: .
v_call: TRBV5-4
d_call: TRBD2
j_call: TRBJ2-3